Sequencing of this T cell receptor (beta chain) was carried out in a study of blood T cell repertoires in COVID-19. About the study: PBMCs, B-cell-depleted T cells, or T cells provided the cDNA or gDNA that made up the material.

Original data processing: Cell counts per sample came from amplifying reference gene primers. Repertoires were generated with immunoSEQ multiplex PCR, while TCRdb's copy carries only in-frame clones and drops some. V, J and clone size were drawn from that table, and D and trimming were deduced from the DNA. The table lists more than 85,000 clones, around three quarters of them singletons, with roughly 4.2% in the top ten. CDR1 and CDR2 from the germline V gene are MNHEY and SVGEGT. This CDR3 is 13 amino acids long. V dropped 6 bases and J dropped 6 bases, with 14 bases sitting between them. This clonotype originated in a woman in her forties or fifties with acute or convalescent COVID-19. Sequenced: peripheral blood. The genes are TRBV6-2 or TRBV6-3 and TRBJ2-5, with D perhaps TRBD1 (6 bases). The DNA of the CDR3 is TGTGCCAGCAGCATAACAGGGTTGAAGACCCAGTACTTC. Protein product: CASSITGLKTQYF.